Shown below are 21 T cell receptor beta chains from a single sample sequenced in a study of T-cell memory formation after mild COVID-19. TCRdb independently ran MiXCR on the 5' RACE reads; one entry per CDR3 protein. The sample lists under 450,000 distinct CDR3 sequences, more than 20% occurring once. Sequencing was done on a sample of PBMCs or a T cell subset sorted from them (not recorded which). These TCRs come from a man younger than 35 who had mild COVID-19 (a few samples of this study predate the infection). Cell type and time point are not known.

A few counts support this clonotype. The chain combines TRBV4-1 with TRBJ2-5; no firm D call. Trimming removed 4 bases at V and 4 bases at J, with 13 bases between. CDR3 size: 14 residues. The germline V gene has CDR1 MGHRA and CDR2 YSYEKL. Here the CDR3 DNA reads TGCGCCAGCAGCCTACCACAATCTGGAGAGACCCAGTACTTC. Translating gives CASSLPQSGETQYF.

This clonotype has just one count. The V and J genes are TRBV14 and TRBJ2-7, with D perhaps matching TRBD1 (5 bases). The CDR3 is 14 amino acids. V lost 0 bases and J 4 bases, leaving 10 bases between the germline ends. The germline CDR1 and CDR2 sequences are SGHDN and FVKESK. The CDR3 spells CASSQDMKGYEQYF. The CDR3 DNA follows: TGTGCCAGCAGCCAAGATATGAAGGGGTACGAGCAGTACTTC.

This CDR3 is CASSLDGYYNSPLHF. The DNA for the CDR3 is TGTGCCAGCAGCTTGGACGGATACTATAATTCACCCCTCCACTTT. V usage is TRBV5-6 and J usage is TRBJ1-6, with unresolved D. The CDR3 is 15 residues long. CDR1 SGHDT and CDR2 YYEEEE come from the germline V gene. Trimming left V 0 bases short and J 3 bases short, with 7 bases between.

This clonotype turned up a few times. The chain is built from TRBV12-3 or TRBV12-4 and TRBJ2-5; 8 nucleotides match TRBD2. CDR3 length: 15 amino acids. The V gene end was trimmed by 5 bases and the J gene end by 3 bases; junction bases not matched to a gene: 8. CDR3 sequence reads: CASSLRRGGEETQYF. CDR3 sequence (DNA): TGTGCCAGCAGTCTTCGCCGGGGGGGGGAAGAGACCCAGTACTTC.

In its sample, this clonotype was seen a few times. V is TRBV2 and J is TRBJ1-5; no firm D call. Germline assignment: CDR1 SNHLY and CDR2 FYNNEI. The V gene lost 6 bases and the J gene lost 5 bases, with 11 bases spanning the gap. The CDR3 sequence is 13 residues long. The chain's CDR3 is CASRSGRDQPQHF. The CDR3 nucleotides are TGTGCCAGCAGGTCGGGCAGAGATCAGCCCCAGCATTTT.

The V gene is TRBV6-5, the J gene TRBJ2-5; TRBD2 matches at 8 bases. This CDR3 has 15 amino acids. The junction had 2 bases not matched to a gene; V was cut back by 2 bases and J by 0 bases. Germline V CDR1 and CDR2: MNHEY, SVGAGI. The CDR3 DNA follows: TGTGCCAGCAGTTACCGGGGGGGTAACCAAGAGACCCAGTACTTC. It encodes CASSYRGGNQETQYF.

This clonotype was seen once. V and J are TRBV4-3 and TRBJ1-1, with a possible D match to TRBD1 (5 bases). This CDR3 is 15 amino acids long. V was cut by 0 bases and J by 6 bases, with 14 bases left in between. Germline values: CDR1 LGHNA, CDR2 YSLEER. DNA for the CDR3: TGCGCCAGCAGCCAAGACGCCCTGGGGGGACCTGAAGCTTTCTTT. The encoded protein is CASSQDALGGPEAFF.

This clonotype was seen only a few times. The CDR3, as DNA: TGTGCCAGCAGCCCGACTAGCGGGGCCCTACTCGGGGCCCAGTACTTC. Translated, it gives CASSPTSGALLGAQYF. The chain combines TRBV12-3 or TRBV12-4 with TRBJ2-5, with 11 bases aligning to TRBD2. The CDR3 runs 16 residues. V gave up 6 bases and J gave up 9 bases; unmatched junction bases: 15.

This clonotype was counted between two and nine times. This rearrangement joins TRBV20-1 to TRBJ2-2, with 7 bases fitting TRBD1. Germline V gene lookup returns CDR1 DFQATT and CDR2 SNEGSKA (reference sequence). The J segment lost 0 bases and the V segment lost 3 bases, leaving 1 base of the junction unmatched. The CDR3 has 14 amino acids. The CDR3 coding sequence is TGCAGTGCTAGCGGGACAGCGAACACCGGGGAGCTGTTTTTT. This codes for CSASGTANTGELFF.

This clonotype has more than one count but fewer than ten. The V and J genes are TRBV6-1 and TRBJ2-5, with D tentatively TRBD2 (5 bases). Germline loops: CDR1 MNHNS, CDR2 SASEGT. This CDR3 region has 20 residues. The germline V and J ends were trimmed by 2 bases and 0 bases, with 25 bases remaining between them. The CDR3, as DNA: TGTGCCAGCAGTGAATGGAAGGGCGGAGGAGTGTTGCCGAACCAAGAGACCCAGTACTTC. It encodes CASSEWKGGGVLPNQETQYF.

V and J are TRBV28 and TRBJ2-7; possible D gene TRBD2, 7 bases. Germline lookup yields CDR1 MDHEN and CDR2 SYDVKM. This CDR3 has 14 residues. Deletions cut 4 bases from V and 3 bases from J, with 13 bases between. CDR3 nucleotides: TGTGCCAGCAGTTCCTACAGGGAGGGCTACGAGCAGTACGTC. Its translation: CASSSYREGYEQYV.

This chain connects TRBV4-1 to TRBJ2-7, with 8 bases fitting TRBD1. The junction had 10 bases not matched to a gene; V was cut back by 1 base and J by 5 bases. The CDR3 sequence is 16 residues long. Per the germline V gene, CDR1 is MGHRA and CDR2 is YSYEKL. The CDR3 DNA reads TGCGCCAGCAGCCAAGGTGGGGACAGGCTTTGGAACGAGCAGTACGTC. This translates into CASSQGGDRLWNEQYV.

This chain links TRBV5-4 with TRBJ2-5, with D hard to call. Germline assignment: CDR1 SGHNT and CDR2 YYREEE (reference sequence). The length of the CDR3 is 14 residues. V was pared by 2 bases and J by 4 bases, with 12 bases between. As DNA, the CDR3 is TGTGCCAGCAGCTTCAGTGGGAAATTAGAGACCCAGTACTTC. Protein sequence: CASSFSGKLETQYF.

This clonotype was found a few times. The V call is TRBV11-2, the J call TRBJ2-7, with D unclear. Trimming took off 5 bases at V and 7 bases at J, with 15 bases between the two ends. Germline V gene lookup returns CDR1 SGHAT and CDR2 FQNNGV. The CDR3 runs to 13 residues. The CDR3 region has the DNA TGTGCCAGCAGCGCTCCTGGTGTGAGGGAGCAGTACGTC. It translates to CASSAPGVREQYV.

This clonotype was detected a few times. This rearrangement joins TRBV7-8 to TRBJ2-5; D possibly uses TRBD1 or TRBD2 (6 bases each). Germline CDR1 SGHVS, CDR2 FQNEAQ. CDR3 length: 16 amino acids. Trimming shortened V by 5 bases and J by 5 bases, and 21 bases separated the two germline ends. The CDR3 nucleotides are TGTGCCAGCAGCGCCCTGGAGAGGGGGAGGTCGGAGACCCAGTACTTC. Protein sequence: CASSALERGRSETQYF.

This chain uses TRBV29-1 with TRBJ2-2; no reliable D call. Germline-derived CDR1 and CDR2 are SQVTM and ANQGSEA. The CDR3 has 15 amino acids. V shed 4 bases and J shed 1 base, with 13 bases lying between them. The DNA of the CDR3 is TGCAGCGTTGGCCTTGGGTCGCAGAACACCGGGGAGCTGTTTTTT. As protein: CSVGLGSQNTGELFF.

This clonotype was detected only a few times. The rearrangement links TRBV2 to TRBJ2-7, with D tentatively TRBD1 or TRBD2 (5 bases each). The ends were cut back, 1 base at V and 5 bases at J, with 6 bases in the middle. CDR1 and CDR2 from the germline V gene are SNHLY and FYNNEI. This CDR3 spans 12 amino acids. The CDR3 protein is CASSEGGDEQYF. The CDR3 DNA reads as TGTGCCAGCAGTGAAGGAGGGGACGAGCAGTACTTC.

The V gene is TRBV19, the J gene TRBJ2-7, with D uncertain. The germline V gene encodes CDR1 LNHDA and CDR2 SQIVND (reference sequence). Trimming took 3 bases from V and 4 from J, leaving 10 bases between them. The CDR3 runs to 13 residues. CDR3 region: CASSIDGAYEQYF. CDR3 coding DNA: TGTGCCAGTAGTATTGATGGAGCATACGAGCAGTACTTC.

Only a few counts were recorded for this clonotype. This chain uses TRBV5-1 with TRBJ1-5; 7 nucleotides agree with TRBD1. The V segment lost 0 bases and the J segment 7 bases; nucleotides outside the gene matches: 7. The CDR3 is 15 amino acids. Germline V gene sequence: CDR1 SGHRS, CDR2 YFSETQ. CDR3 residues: CASSLAGGNKQPQHF. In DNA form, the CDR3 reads TGCGCCAGCAGCTTGGCAGGGGGGAATAAGCAGCCCCAGCATTTT.

CDR3 bases: TGTGCCAGCAGCTCGAGGGGGTCTGAGGAAAAACTGTTTTTT. This translates into CASSSRGSEEKLFF. The chain joins TRBV9 to TRBJ1-4; possible D gene TRBD1, 6 bases. The CDR3 consists of 14 residues. Trimming pared 4 bases from V and 8 bases from J, leaving 15 bases between. Germline V gene data show CDR1 as SGDLS and CDR2 as YYNGEE. The full variable domain, completed using reference TRBV9 and TRBJ1-4, is DSGVTQTPKHLITATGQRVTLRCSPRSGDLSVYWYQQSLDQGLQFLIQYYNGEERAKGNILERFSAQQFPDLHSELNLSSLELGDSALYFCASSSRGSEEKLFFGSGTQLSVL.

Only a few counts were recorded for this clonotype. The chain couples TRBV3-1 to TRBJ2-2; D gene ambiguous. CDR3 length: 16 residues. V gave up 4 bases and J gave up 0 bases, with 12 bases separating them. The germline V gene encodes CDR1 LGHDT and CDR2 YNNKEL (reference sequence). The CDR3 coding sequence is TGTGCCAGCAGCCGGGTTGGCGGTTCGAACACCGGGGAGCTGTTTTTT. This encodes CASSRVGGSNTGELFF.